The 20 T cell receptor beta chains below come from one sample, sequenced in a study of T cells in Graves' hyperthyroidism and ophthalmopathy. TCR beta CDR3 regions were amplified from RNA. Primed by the HTBI set, a first-round RT-PCR was run on the TCR CDR3. MiXCR, applied by TCRdb to the multiplex PCR reads, yields one record per CDR3 protein. The table records 750,000 to 900,000 distinct CDR3 sequences, roughly 40% of them present only once. Sequencing input: blood. The source of these receptors is a man aged 18-30 years with Graves' hyperthyroidism.

For this clonotype: A much larger clonotype is one base distant, so this may be a read error. The rearrangement uses TRBV7-2 and TRBJ2-5, with D possibly matching TRBD2 (5 bases). The CDR3 runs 14 residues. V dropped 0 bases and J dropped 4 bases, with 9 bases sitting between them. Germline V CDR1 and CDR2: SGHTA, FQGNSA. The CDR3 region is CASSLASSRETQYF. The CDR3 bases are TGTGCCAGCAGCTTAGCGTCTAGCAGAGAGACCCAGTACTTC.

V is TRBV2 and J is TRBJ2-5; D is possibly TRBD1 (5 bases). V was cut by 6 bases and J by 5 bases, with 16 bases left in between. Germline V gene sequence: CDR1 SNHLY, CDR2 FYNNEI. The CDR3 runs to 14 residues. CDR3 in amino acids: CASSAGAGPETQYF. DNA of the CDR3: TGTGCCAGCAGCGCTGGGGCAGGGCCGGAGACCCAGTACTTC.

At least ten counts were recorded for this clonotype. The rearrangement links TRBV20-1 to TRBJ1-1; D is unclear. Germline CDR1 DFQATT, CDR2 SNEGSKA (reference sequence). V was cut by 1 base and J by 7 bases, with 10 bases left in between. CDR3 length: 12 amino acids. CDR3 nucleotides: TGCAGTGCTAGAGTAGGTCACCTTGAAGCTTTCTTT. The encoded protein is CSARVGHLEAFF.

This clonotype appeared many times. The V and J genes are TRBV7-9 and TRBJ2-5, with a weak D call TRBD2 (6 bases). Trimming took 3 bases from V and 2 from J, leaving 10 bases between them. The germline gives CDR1 SEHNR, CDR2 FQNEAQ (reference sequence). The CDR3 is made up of 14 amino acids. The CDR3 DNA reads TGTGCCAGCAGCTTCCGGGACTCGCAAGAGACCCAGTACTTC. Protein product: CASSFRDSQETQYF. Combining the CDR3 with reference TRBV7-9 and TRBJ2-5 gives the whole variable domain DTGVSQNPRHKITKRGQNVTFRCDPISEHNRLYWYRQTLGQGPEFLTYFQNEAQLEKSRLLSDRFSAERPKGSFSTLEIQRTEQGDSAMYLCASSFRDSQETQYFGPGTRLLVL.

This clonotype occurred a few times. The DNA of the CDR3 is TGTGCCAGTAGTTCCAGGGGGACAGCCTACGAGCAGTACTTC. This gives the protein CASSSRGTAYEQYF. The chain recombines TRBV19 with TRBJ2-7, with TRBD1 matching over 7 bases. Germline V gene data show CDR1 as LNHDA and CDR2 as SQIVND (reference sequence). V shed 5 bases, J shed 2 bases, and the junction held 6 bases outside the gene matches. The CDR3 is made up of 14 amino acids.

This clonotype was observed a few times. The J gene is TRBJ1-5, the V gene TRBV5-6, with 7 positions matching TRBD1. V gave up 2 bases and J gave up 4 bases; unmatched junction bases: 6. Germline CDR1 reads SGHDT; CDR2 reads YYEEEE. The CDR3 is 15 amino acids. The CDR3, as DNA: TGTGCCAGCAGCTTTTTCGACAGGGCAAATCAGCCCCAGCATTTT. Its translation is CASSFFDRANQPQHF.

A few counts support this clonotype. The chain has TRBV5-1 and TRBJ2-7, with D unresolved. Germline CDR1 is SGHRS and CDR2 is YFSETQ. This CDR3 comprises 14 residues. Trimming left V 0 bases short and J 2 bases short, with 9 bases between. The CDR3 loop reads CASSLVVFPYEQYF. DNA of the CDR3: TGCGCCAGCAGCTTGGTGGTCTTCCCCTACGAGCAGTACTTC.

The rearrangement uses TRBV11-2 and TRBJ2-7; 8 nucleotides line up with TRBD1. This CDR3 contains 14 residues. The trim removed 5 bases at V and 6 bases at J, leaving 9 bases unmatched. The germline gives CDR1 SGHAT, CDR2 FQNNGV. CDR3 amino acids: CASSRTGSRREQYF. The CDR3 nucleotides read TGTGCCAGCAGCCGGACAGGGTCTAGGCGCGAGCAGTACTTC.

This clonotype was seen only a few times. This chain uses TRBV11-1 with TRBJ2-5; TRBD1 matches 7 bases. V was pared by 5 bases and J by 5 bases, with 11 bases of the junction left unmatched. The CDR3 totals 15 residues. CDR1 and CDR2 from the germline V gene are SGHAT and FQDESV (reference sequence). DNA for the CDR3: TGTGCCAGCAGCCCGGGACAGCTCATAACGGAGACCCAGTACTTC. This gives the protein CASSPGQLITETQYF. The full variable domain, with the rest looked up from reference TRBV11-1 and TRBJ2-5, is EAEVAQSPRYKITEKSQAVAFWCDPISGHATLYWYRQILGQGPELLVQFQDESVVDDSQLPKDRFSAERLKGVDSTLKIQPAELGDSAMYLCASSPGQLITETQYFGPGTRLLVL.

V gene TRBV12-3 or TRBV12-4 combines with J gene TRBJ1-2, with a tentative D call TRBD1 (5 bases). The CDR3 consists of 12 residues. V lost 4 bases, J lost 8 bases, and 11 bases lay in between. Here the CDR3 reads CASSSSGTGYTF. The CDR3 coding sequence is TGTGCCAGCAGTTCATCCGGGACGGGCTACACCTTC.

The rearrangement joins TRBV7-9 to TRBJ2-5; TRBD1 or TRBD2 may be the D gene (6 bases each). The V end was cut by 2 bases, the J end by 5 bases, with 15 bases between. This CDR3 spans 15 amino acids. Germline V gives CDR1 SEHNR, CDR2 FQNEAQ (reference sequence). The CDR3 DNA follows: TGTGCCAGCAGCTTAAGACGGGGGCGGTGGGAGACCCAGTACTTC. Translated, it gives CASSLRRGRWETQYF.

A word on this clonotype: One end of the junction varies from germline; a read error may be responsible. This chain joins TRBV10-3 and TRBJ2-5; a weak D match, TRBD2 (5 bases). The CDR3 has 14 amino acids. Germline V gene data show CDR1 as ENHRY and CDR2 as SYGVKD. The CDR3 reads CATSGSRTGETQYF. The CDR3 nucleotides are TGTGCCACCAGTGGTTCTCGGACTGGGGAGACCCAGTACTTC.

As concerns this clonotype: The junction shows a germline mismatch at one end, possibly a read error. The rearrangement joins TRBV15 to TRBJ1-2; the match to TRBD1 covers 12 bases. This CDR3 is 15 amino acids long. Germline CDR1 is LNHNV and CDR2 is YYDKDF (reference sequence). This CDR3 is CASSQEGQGALGYTF. The DNA for the CDR3 is TGTGCCAGCAGCCAGGAGGGACAGGGGGCGCTTGGCTACACCTTC.

The rearrangement links TRBV7-9 to TRBJ2-5; 8 nucleotides align to TRBD2. CDR1 and CDR2 (germline): SEHNR, FQNEAQ (reference sequence). CDR3 length: 16 amino acids. V trimming: 5 bases; J trimming: 6 bases; junction bases outside the gene matches: 14. CDR3 amino acids: CASSQDSGGRWKTQYF. CDR3 DNA: TGTGCCAGCAGCCAAGACAGCGGGGGCCGCTGGAAGACCCAGTACTTC.

This clonotype came up a few times. The rearrangement uses TRBV11-3 and TRBJ1-6, with 7 bases matching TRBD1. CDR1 is SGHNT, CDR2 YENEEA, per germline. This CDR3 is built from 15 residues. V shed 0 bases, J shed 7 bases, and the junction held 3 bases outside the gene matches. CDR3 sequence reads: CASSLDYRGNSPLHF. The CDR3 bases are TGTGCCAGCAGCTTAGACTACAGGGGAAATTCACCCCTCCACTTT.

This clonotype was observed a few times. The junction and the germline gene differ at one end; a read error may be behind it. This chain uses TRBV20-1 with TRBJ1-5; 7 bases are a match to TRBD1. The CDR3 sequence is 14 residues long. Germline CDR1 DFQATT, CDR2 SNEGSKA (reference sequence). The CDR3, as DNA: TGCAGTGCCAGAGCCCGGACAGGCGATCAGCCCCAGCATTTT. Its protein is CSARARTGDQPQHF.

This clonotype has at least ten counts. The V call is TRBV5-1, the J call TRBJ1-1; D is unclear. Germline assignment: CDR1 SGHRS and CDR2 YFSETQ. The CDR3 has 13 residues. V lost 1 base, J lost 2 bases, and 6 bases lay in between. The CDR3 is CASSLRSNTEAFF. The CDR3 coding sequence is TGCGCCAGCAGCTTGCGGAGCAACACTGAAGCTTTCTTT.

The table lists this clonotype with a count of one. The chain combines TRBV29-1 with TRBJ2-5; D may be TRBD1 (6 bases). The V end was cut by 4 bases, the J end by 4 bases, with 13 bases between. The CDR3 has 13 amino acids. CDR1 SQVTM and CDR2 ANQGSEA come from the germline V gene. CDR3 sequence (DNA): TGCAGCGTTGTCGCAGGGGAAGGAGAGACCCAGTACTTC. As protein: CSVVAGEGETQYF.

This clonotype was counted only a few times. The chain employs TRBV5-1 and TRBJ1-1; 7 nucleotides agree with TRBD1. This CDR3 contains 15 residues. Germline V gene data show CDR1 as SGHRS and CDR2 as YFSETQ. V lost 2 bases and J lost 1; bases outside the gene matches: 5. CDR3 sequence: CASSFEPGGNTEAFF. In nucleotides, the CDR3 is TGCGCCAGCAGCTTTGAACCAGGGGGGAACACTGAAGCTTTCTTT.

This clonotype came up many times. The V gene is TRBV7-9, the J gene TRBJ1-3; 8 nucleotides match TRBD1. V lost 4 bases to trimming and J lost 8 bases; unmatched junction nucleotides: 4. The length of the CDR3 is 13 residues. Germline V gives CDR1 SEHNR, CDR2 FQNEAQ (reference sequence). The CDR3: CASSYRGSDTIYF. In DNA, the CDR3 is TGTGCCAGCAGCTACAGGGGGTCGGACACCATATATTTT.